The source of this TCR beta chain is a study of T cell responses to AZD1222 COVID-19 vaccine. The protocol was immunoSEQ multiplex PCR, while the TCRdb copy is restricted to in-frame clones and leaves out a portion. This table holds under 200,000 clones, 91% found once. Germline CDR1 reads LNHDA; CDR2 reads SQIVND (reference sequence). This CDR3 spans 14 amino acids. V was trimmed by 5 bases and J by 2 bases, leaving 13 bases between them. Study findings and constraints: All repertoire sampling was performed exclusively after the peak T cell response.

Regarding this clone: Antigen: not known.

V and J are TRBV19 and TRBJ2-7, with D maybe TRBD1 (5 bases). This TCR was recovered from an adult in good health. The source was peripheral blood, collected on day 0 of AZD1222 vaccination. The CDR3 region is CASSLQGGTYEQYF. The CDR3 coding sequence is TGTGCCAGTAGTCTTCAGGGTGGGACCTACGAGCAGTACTTC.